The 3 T cell receptor beta chains in this list originate from one sample, sequenced in a study of T cell repertoires in cytomegalovirus infection. Each CDR3 protein gets one entry after TCRdb re-called the reads with MiXCR. This repertoire shows approximately 250,000 distinct CDR3 sequences, 6.5% found once; its top ten account for around 6.5%. The sequenced sample was PBMCs. All receptors derive from a human donor in good health (CMV status not recorded). Some clones in this sample may be carry-over from other donors' samples.

This clonotype has at least ten counts. This rearrangement joins TRBV3-1 to TRBJ1-1; D uncertain. The CDR3 is 12 residues long. V dropped 8 bases and J dropped 1 base, with 8 bases sitting between them. CDR1 is LGHDT and CDR2 is YNNKEL in the germline V gene (reference sequence). The DNA of the CDR3 is TGTGCCAGCGGCGAAGGGAACACTGAAGCTTTCTTT. This encodes CASGEGNTEAFF. The full variable domain, rest sourced from reference TRBV3-1 and TRBJ1-1, is DTAVSQTPKYLVTQMGNDKSIKCEQNLGHDTMYWYKQDSKKFLKIMFSYNNKELIINETVPNRFSPKSPDKAHLNLHINSLELGDSAVYFCASGEGNTEAFFGQGTRLTVV.

This clonotype has a count of ten or more. The chain employs TRBV12-3 or TRBV12-4 and TRBJ2-1; D gene ambiguous. CDR3 length equals 11 residues. V was shortened by 6 bases and J by 5 bases, with 5 bases between the two germline ends. The CDR3 region has the DNA TGTGCCAGCAGAATCCACAATGAGCAGTTCTTC. This translates into CASRIHNEQFF.

This clonotype was seen at least ten times. V usage is TRBV7-6 and J usage is TRBJ1-4; D gene uncertain. This CDR3 contains 13 residues. V was trimmed by 8 bases and J by 8 bases, leaving 15 bases between them. CDR1 and CDR2 from the germline V gene are SGHVS and FNYEAQ. The CDR3 bases are TGTGCCAGCGCGCCGATGGACGGGGAAAAACTGTTTTTT. Its translation: CASAPMDGEKLFF.